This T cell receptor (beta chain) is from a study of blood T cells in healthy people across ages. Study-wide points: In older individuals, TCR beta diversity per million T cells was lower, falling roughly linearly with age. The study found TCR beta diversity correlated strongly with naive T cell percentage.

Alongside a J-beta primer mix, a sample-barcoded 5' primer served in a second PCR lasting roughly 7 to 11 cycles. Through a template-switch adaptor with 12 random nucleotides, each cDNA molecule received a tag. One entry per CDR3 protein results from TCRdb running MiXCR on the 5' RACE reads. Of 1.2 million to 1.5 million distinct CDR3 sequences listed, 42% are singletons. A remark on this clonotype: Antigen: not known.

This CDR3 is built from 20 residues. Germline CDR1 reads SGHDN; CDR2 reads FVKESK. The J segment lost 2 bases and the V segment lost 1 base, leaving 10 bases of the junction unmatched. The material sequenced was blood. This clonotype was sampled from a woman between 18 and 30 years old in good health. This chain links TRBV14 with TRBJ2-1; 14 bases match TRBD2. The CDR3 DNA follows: TGTGCCAGCAGCCAAGTCCGGCGACTAGCGGGGGGGCTCCCCTACAATGAGCAGTTCTTC. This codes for CASSQVRRLAGGLPYNEQFF.